Below, 13 T cell receptor beta chains from the same sample are listed, as sequenced in a study of early T cells in non-severe SARS-CoV-2 infection. TCRdb reprocessed the 5' RACE reads via MiXCR and lists one record per CDR3 protein. The table has tens of thousands of distinct CDR3 sequences, approximately 5% seen once. The sample was whole blood. These TCRs come from an adult who was a healthcare worker with PCR-confirmed SARS-CoV-2 infection or an uninfected control (not recorded which).

This clonotype occurred many times. The chain couples TRBV7-9 to TRBJ2-7, with 9 nucleotides matching TRBD1. CDR3 size: 16 residues. Trimming took 5 bases from V and 7 from J; bases not matched to a gene: 15. Germline CDR1 reads SEHNR; CDR2 reads FQNEAQ (reference sequence). CDR3 residues: CASSITGGDLLWEQYF. The DNA of the CDR3 is TGTGCCAGCAGCATTACAGGGGGCGACCTTTTGTGGGAGCAGTACTTC.

This clonotype was found a few times. The chain employs TRBV4-3 and TRBJ2-3, with a possible D match to TRBD2 (6 bases). CDR3 length: 17 amino acids. The ends were cut back, 0 bases at V and 4 bases at J, with 17 bases in the middle. Looked up from germline, CDR1 is LGHNA and CDR2 is YSLEER. The CDR3 nucleotides read TGCGCCAGCAGCCAAGAGGACGGGGGTGGAGTTTCAGATACGCAGTATTTT. Its translation: CASSQEDGGGVSDTQYF.

This clonotype was counted at least ten times. This chain links TRBV7-8 with TRBJ2-7; D is possibly TRBD1 (6 bases). The CDR3 has 12 amino acids. V gave up 1 base and J gave up 6 bases, with 7 bases separating them. In germline, CDR1 is SGHVS, CDR2 FQNEAQ. The CDR3 DNA reads as TGTGCCAGCAGCTTAGACAGGGCCGAGCAGTACTTC. It codes for CASSLDRAEQYF.

The rearrangement links TRBV9 to TRBJ1-6, with a possible D match to TRBD1 (6 bases). This CDR3 is 15 amino acids long. Trimming took 0 bases from V and 8 from J, leaving 12 bases between them. Germline V gene sequence: CDR1 SGDLS, CDR2 YYNGEE. The CDR3 loop reads CASSVAGGRDSPLHF. CDR3 in DNA: TGTGCCAGCAGCGTAGCTGGGGGCAGGGATTCACCCCTCCACTTT.

In its sample, this clonotype was seen many times. V is TRBV12-3 or TRBV12-4 and J is TRBJ1-5; D is unclear. The V end lost 3 bases, the J end lost 7 bases, and 10 bases lay between the germline ends. This CDR3 region has 13 residues. In DNA form, the CDR3 reads TGTGCCAGCAGTTTGAGGCGTGTGCAGCCCCAGCATTTT. Translation: CASSLRRVQPQHF.

The sample holds many counts of this clonotype. The chain combines TRBV25-1 with TRBJ1-5, with 7 nucleotides matching TRBD1. This CDR3 is 14 amino acids long. The J segment lost 2 bases and the V segment lost 5 bases, leaving 3 bases of the junction unmatched. CDR1 and CDR2 from the germline V gene are MGHDK and SYGVNS. The CDR3: CASSFTGGNQPQHF. DNA of the CDR3: TGTGCCAGCAGTTTTACAGGGGGCAATCAGCCCCAGCATTTT.

In this sample, this clonotype turned up many times. The genes are TRBV7-9 and TRBJ2-5; perhaps TRBD2 as D (5 bases). This CDR3 is 17 amino acids long. CDR1 SEHNR and CDR2 FQNEAQ come from the germline V gene (reference sequence). V shed 1 base and J shed 1 base, with 16 bases lying between them. CDR3 nucleotides: TGTGCCAGCAGCTTAGGCGGTTGGGGAGTATCCCAAGAGACCCAGTACTTC. Amino acid sequence: CASSLGGWGVSQETQYF.

This clonotype has ten or more counts. The genes are TRBV4-3 and TRBJ1-1; the D gene is possibly TRBD1 (5 bases). The V end lost 1 base, the J end lost 4 bases, and 13 bases lay between the germline ends. The CDR3 runs 15 residues. Germline lookup yields CDR1 LGHNA and CDR2 YSLEER. In DNA form, the CDR3 reads TGCGCCAGCAGCCAAGCTAGGGGAGGGGTCACTGAAGCTTTCTTT. It encodes CASSQARGGVTEAFF.

The gene calls are TRBV2 and TRBJ2-3, with TRBD1 matching over 7 bases. J was trimmed by 1 base and V by 7 bases; bases with no gene match: 2. This CDR3 is 13 amino acids long. CDR1 is SNHLY and CDR2 is FYNNEI in the germline V gene. The CDR3 loop is CASKRGRTDTQYF. CDR3 coding DNA: TGTGCCAGCAAAAGGGGGCGCACAGATACGCAGTATTTT.

This clonotype was seen many times. The chain carries TRBV29-1 and TRBJ2-7, with 9 positions matching TRBD2. Germline CDR1 SQVTM, CDR2 ANQGSEA. The CDR3 runs 15 residues. Germline trimming cut 5 bases from V and 4 bases from J; bases unmatched to any gene: 12. The CDR3 region is CSVRDFSGGGYEQYF. The CDR3, as DNA: TGCAGCGTTAGGGACTTTAGCGGGGGCGGTTACGAGCAGTACTTC.

V gene TRBV27 combines with J gene TRBJ2-1; the D call may be TRBD1 or TRBD2 (5 bases each). CDR1 is MNHEY, CDR2 SMNVEV, per germline (reference sequence). V lost 2 bases and J lost 0, with 14 bases in between. The CDR3 runs to 17 residues. As DNA, the CDR3 is TGTGCCAGCAGTTTAGGACACCCCGGGGCCTCCTACAATGAGCAGTTCTTC. Protein product: CASSLGHPGASYNEQFF.

This clonotype was observed at least ten times. The chain recombines TRBV19 with TRBJ1-5; TRBD1 matches at 7 bases. This CDR3 contains 15 residues. J lost 1 base, V lost 7 bases, and 7 bases had no gene match. CDR1 LNHDA and CDR2 SQIVND come from the germline V gene (reference sequence). CDR3 bases: TGTGCCAGTATGAAGGGCAGGGGGAGCAATCAGCCCCAGCATTTT. It specifies CASMKGRGSNQPQHF.

This clonotype came up a few times. The chain recombines TRBV15 with TRBJ2-3; D is undetermined. CDR1 LNHNV and CDR2 YYDKDF come from the germline V gene (reference sequence). V shed 5 bases and J shed 4 bases, with 4 bases lying between them. The CDR3 spans 11 residues. CDR3 DNA sequence: TGTGCCACCAGCCTTGCAGATACGCAGTATTTT. Translating gives CATSLADTQYF.